This T cell receptor beta chain was found in a study of T cell responses to AZD1222 COVID-19 vaccine (TCRdb year 2021). About the full investigation: TCR sequencing covered approximately 230 trial participants: 200 to 220 given two doses of AZD1222 and 26 given two doses of MenACWY control vaccine. Trial participants were enrolled into age subgroups of 18-55, 56-69 and 70-plus years, which contained roughly 150, 30 and 60 TCR-sequenced participants, respectively. General conclusions and limits of the study: Only six AZD1222 recipients were SARS-CoV-2 seropositive at baseline, limiting conclusions about previously exposed vaccinees. The 56-69-year group was small, and its depth increase did not reach significance, likely because of low power. Epitopes outside the regions mutated in the B.1.351 and B.1.1.7 variants were reportedly recognized by nearly half of the unique spike-specific TCRs. Because no day 14 peak-response samples were available, repertoires were characterized only after the peak T cell response. Vaccine-associated CD4 TCRs spanned the whole spike protein, with dominant responses in regions 160-218 and 743-854. Spike-specific TCR breadth and depth rose significantly after two AZD1222 doses compared with day 0 and with MenACWY recipients. Participants were mostly white British, with more females than males. The authors suggested clonal diversity may have been underestimated.

With regard to this clone: No cognate antigen has been identified for it. Base-call qualities are not available, and no considerably larger clone is one nucleotide away.

The CDR3 regions of human TCRbeta chains were analyzed by immunosequencing. The published analysis was carried out like this. TCRs in the repertoires were matched against a reference library of SARS-CoV-2-specific TCRs that had been generated with the MIRA antigen-specificity platform. Breadth was defined as the fraction of unique TCRs that were SARS-CoV-2-associated, and depth was defined as the fraction of total T cells that were SARS-CoV-2-associated. Using the MIRA data, each spike-specific TCR was mapped to the spike region that the TCR reacts to and placed in a CD4 or CD8 class. Log10-transformed breadth and depth values were compared by one-way ANOVA with Sidak's multiple comparisons tests. The clones in this table, taken by TCRdb from immuneACCESS, are in-frame only. Not every clone is retained; where verified, under half of the shortfall comes from an unresolved V gene, and the cause of the rest is unknown. Clone size and V and J calls were adopted from that table, with D and trimming inferred from the DNA. The sample data list approximately 160,000 clones, and about 90% of these were observed just once. The leading ten clones occupy roughly 0.98% of the sample.

The sample's time point, from its label and the paper: about 28 days (+/-7) after the second vaccine dose. Because spike-specific TCR depth and breadth did not differ between the two schedules, AZD1222 recipients who got a second dose at roughly 4 weeks were pooled with those who got a second dose at roughly 12 weeks. Samples from vaccinated people were obtained from the UK trials COV001 and COV002, which included a single-blind randomized controlled phase 2/3 trial of AZD1222 (ChAdOx1 nCoV-19) in healthy adults. For TCRbeta chain sequencing, PBMC samples were collected from trial participants at day 0 and at day 28 after the second dose. The material was peripheral blood, obtained 28 days after the second AZD1222 dose. The clonotype originates from an adult who received the AZD1222 COVID-19 vaccine.

In nucleotides, the sequence is TGTGCCAGCAGTGAAGCAAGCGACGAGCAGTACTTC. It specifies CASSEASDEQYF. The chain links TRBV6-1 with TRBJ2-7, with no D gene named confidently. The germline V gene encodes CDR1 MNHNS and CDR2 SASEGT. The germline ends are 5 bases apart after V is trimmed by 0 bases and J by 5 bases. Including cysteine and phenylalanine, the CDR3 has 12 amino acids. Just CDR3 DNA is preserved here, 36 bases in frame from base 1.